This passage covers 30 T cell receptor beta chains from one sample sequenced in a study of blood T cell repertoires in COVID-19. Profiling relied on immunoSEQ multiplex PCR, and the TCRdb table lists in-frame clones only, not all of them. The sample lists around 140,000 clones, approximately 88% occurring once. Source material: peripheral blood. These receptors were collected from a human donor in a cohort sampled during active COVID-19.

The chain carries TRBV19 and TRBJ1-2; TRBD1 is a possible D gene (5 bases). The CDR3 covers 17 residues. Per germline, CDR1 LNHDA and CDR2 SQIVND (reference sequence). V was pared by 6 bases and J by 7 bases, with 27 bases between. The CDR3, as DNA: TGTGCCAGTAGCGCCCTCGCGGGGCGGCGGCAACTAAGTGGCTACACCTTC. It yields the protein CASSALAGRRQLSGYTF.

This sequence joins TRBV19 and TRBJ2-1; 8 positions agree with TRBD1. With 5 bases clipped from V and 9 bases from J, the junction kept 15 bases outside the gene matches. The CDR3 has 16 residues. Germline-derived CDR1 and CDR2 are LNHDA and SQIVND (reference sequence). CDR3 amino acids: CASSAYRGLVGSEQFF. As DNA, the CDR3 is TGTGCCAGTAGTGCCTACAGGGGGTTGGTTGGAAGTGAGCAGTTCTTC.

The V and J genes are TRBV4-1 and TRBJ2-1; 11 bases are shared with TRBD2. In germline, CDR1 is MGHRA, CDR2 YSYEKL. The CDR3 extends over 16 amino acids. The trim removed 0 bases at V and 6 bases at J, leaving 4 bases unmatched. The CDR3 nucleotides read TGCGCCAGCAGCCAAGATCATAGCGGGGGGGCCAATGAGCAGTTCTTC. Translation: CASSQDHSGGANEQFF.

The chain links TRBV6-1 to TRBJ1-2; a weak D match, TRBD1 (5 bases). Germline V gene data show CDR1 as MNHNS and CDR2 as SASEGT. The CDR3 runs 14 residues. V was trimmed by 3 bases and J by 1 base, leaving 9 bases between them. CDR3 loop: CASSEGGDNYGYTF. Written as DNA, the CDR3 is TGTGCCAGCAGTGAGGGGGGGGATAACTATGGCTACACCTTC.

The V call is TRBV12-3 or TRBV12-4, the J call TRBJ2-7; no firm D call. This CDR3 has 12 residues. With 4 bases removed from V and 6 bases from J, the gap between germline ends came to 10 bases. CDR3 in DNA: TGTGCCAGCAGTTCTGGAGCGCTCGAGCAGTACTTC. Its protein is CASSSGALEQYF.

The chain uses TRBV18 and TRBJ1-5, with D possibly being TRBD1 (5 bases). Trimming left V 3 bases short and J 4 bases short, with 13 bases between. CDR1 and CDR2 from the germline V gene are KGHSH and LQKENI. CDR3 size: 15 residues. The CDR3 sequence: CASSPGQGGNQPQHF. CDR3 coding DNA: TGTGCCAGCTCACCCGGCCAGGGAGGGAATCAGCCCCAGCATTTT.

CDR3 protein: CASSSTRTGPGANVLTF. The CDR3 nucleotides read TGTGCCAGCAGCTCTACCCGGACAGGCCCAGGGGCCAACGTCCTGACTTTC. The chain employs TRBV7-6 and TRBJ2-6; TRBD1 matches 7 bases. The CDR3 runs to 17 residues. With 4 bases clipped from V and 4 bases from J, the junction kept 10 bases outside the gene matches. CDR1 and CDR2 (germline): SGHVS, FNYEAQ.

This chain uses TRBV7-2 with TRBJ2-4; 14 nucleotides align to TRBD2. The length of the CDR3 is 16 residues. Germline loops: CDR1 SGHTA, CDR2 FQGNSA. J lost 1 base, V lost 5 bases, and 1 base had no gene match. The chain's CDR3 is CASSRTSGGAKNIQYF. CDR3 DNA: TGTGCCAGCAGCAGGACTAGCGGGGGGGCCAAAAACATTCAGTACTTC.

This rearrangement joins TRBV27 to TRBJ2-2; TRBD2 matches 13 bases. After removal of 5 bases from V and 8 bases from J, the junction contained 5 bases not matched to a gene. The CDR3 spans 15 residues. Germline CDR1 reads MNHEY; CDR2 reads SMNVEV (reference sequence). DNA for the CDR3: TGTGCCAGCAGTCCGCGACTAGCGGGGGGTGGGGAGCTGTTTTTT. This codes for CASSPRLAGGGELFF.

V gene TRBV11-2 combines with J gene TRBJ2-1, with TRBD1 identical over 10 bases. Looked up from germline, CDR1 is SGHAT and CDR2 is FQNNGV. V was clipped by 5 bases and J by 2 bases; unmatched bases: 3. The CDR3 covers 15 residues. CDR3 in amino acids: CASSMGQGTYNEQFF. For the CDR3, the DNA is TGTGCCAGCAGCATGGGACAGGGGACCTACAATGAGCAGTTCTTC. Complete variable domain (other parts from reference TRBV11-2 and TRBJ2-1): EAGVAQSPRYKIIEKRQSVAFWCNPISGHATLYWYQQILGQGPKLLIQFQNNGVVDDSQLPKDRFSAERLKGVDSTLKIQPAKLEDSAVYLCASSMGQGTYNEQFFGPGTRLTVL.

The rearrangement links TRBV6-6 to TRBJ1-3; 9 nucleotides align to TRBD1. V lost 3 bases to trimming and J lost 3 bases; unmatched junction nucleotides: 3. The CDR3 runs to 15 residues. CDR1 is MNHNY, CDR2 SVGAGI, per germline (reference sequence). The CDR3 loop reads CASSYRTGDGNTIYF. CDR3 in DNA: TGTGCCAGCAGTTATCGGACAGGGGATGGAAACACCATATATTTT.

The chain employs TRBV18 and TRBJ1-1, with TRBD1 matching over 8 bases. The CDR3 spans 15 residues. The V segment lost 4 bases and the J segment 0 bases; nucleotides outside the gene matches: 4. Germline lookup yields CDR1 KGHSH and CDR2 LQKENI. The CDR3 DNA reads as TGTGCCAGCTCACGATCACAGGGGGTGAACACTGAAGCTTTCTTT. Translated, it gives CASSRSQGVNTEAFF.

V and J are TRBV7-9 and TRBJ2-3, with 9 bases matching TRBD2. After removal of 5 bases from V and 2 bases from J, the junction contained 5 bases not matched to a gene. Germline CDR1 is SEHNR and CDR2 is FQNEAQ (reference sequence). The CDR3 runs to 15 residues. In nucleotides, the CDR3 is TGTGCCAGCAGCCCGACTAGCGGAAACACAGATACGCAGTATTTT. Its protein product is CASSPTSGNTDTQYF.

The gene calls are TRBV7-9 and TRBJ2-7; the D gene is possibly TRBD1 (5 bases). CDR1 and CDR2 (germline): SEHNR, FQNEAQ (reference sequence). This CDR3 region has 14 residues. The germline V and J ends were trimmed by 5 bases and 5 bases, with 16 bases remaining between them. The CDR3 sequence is CASSPRTRGNEQYF. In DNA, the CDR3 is TGTGCCAGCAGCCCGCGGACAAGAGGTAACGAGCAGTACTTC.

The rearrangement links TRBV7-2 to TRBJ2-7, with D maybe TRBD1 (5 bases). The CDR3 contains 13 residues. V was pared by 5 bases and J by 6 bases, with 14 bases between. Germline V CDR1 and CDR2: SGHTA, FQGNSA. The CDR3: CASSPYRSSEQYF. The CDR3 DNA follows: TGTGCCAGCAGCCCTTACAGGTCGTCCGAGCAGTACTTC. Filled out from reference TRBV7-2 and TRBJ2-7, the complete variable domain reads GAGVSQSPSNKVTEKGKDVELRCDPISGHTALYWYRQSLGQGLEFLIYFQGNSAPDKSGLPSDRFSAERTGGSVSTLTIQRTQQEDSAVYLCASSPYRSSEQYFGPGTRLTVT.

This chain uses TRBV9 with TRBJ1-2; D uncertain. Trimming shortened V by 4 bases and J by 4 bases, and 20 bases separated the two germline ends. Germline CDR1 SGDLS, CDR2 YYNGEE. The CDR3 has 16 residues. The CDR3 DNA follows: TGTGCCAGCAGCTCTAACCTTGGGGAGCTAGGCTATGGCTACACCTTC. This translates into CASSSNLGELGYGYTF.

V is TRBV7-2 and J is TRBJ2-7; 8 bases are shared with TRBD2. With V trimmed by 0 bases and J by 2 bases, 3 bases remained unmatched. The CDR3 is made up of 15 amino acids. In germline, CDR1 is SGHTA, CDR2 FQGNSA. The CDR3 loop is CASSLATSATYEQYF. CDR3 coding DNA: TGTGCCAGCAGCTTAGCGACTAGCGCGACCTACGAGCAGTACTTC.

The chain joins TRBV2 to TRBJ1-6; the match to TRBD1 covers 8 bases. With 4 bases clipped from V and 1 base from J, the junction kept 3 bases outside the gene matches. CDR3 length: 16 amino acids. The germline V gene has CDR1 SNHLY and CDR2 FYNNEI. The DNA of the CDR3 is TGTGCCAGCAGTGCAGGGGGCAGATCCTATAATTCACCCCTCCACTTT. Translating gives CASSAGGRSYNSPLHF.

The CDR3 bases are TGTGCCAGCAGCTTTGGAGACATTCAGTACTTC. Translation: CASSFGDIQYF. The chain links TRBV7-9 to TRBJ2-4; D ambiguous. The CDR3 sequence is 11 residues long. The V end was cut by 3 bases, the J end by 8 bases, with 5 bases between. In germline, CDR1 is SEHNR, CDR2 FQNEAQ (reference sequence).

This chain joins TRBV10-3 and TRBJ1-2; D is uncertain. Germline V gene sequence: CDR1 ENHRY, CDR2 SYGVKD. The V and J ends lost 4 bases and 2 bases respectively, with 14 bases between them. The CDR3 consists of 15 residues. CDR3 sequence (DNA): TGTGCCATCAGTGTGGACCCCGGGAGGAACTATGGCTACACCTTC. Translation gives CAISVDPGRNYGYTF.

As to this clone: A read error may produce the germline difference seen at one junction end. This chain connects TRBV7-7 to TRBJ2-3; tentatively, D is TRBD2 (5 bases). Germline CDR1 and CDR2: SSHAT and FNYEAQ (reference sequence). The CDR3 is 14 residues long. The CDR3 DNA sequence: TGTGCTAGCAGCTTAAGCCTAGCAGCAGATACGCAGTATTTT. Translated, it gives CASSLSLAADTQYF.

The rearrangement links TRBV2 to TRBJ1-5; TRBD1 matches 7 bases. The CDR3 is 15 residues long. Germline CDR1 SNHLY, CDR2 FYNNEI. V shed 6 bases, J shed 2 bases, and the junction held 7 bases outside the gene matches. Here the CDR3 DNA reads TGTGCCAGCAGCCTACAGGGGAAGGGCAATCAGCCCCAGCATTTT. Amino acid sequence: CASSLQGKGNQPQHF.

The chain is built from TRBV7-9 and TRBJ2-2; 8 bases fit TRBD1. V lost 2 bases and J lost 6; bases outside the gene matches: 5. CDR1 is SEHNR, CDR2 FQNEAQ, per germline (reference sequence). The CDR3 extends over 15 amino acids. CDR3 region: CASSLQGAVSGELFF. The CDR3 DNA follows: TGTGCCAGCAGCTTACAGGGGGCGGTTTCCGGGGAGCTGTTTTTT.

CDR3 loop: CASSINQGANYGYTF. CDR3 bases: TGTGCCAGTAGTATAAACCAGGGGGCTAACTATGGCTACACCTTC. The chain carries TRBV19 and TRBJ1-2, with 7 bases aligning to TRBD1. The germline gives CDR1 LNHDA, CDR2 SQIVND (reference sequence). The J segment lost 0 bases and the V segment lost 2 bases, leaving 3 bases of the junction unmatched. The CDR3 has 15 residues.

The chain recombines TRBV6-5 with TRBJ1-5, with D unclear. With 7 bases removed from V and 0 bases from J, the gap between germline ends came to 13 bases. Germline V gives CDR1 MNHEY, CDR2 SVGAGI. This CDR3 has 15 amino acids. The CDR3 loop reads CASTEAGYSNQPQHF. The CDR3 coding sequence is TGTGCCAGCACCGAGGCCGGATATAGCAATCAGCCCCAGCATTTT.

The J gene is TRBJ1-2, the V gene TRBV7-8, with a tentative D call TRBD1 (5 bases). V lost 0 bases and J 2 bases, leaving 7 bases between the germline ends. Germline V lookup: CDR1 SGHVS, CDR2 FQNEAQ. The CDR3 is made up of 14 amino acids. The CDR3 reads CASSLAQGNYGYTF. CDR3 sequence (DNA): TGTGCCAGCAGCTTAGCCCAGGGAAACTATGGCTACACCTTC.

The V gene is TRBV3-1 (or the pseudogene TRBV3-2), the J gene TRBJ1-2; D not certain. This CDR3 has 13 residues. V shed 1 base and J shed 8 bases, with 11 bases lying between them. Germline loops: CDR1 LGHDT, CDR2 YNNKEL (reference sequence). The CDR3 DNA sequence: TGTGCCAGCAGCCAAGGTATGGTGGAGGGCTACACCTTC. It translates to CASSQGMVEGYTF.

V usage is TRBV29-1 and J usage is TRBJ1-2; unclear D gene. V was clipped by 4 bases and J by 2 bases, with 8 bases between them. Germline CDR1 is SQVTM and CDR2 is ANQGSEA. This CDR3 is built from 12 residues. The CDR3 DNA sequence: TGCAGCGTTGTGGGCAGGAACTATGGCTACACCTTC. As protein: CSVVGRNYGYTF.

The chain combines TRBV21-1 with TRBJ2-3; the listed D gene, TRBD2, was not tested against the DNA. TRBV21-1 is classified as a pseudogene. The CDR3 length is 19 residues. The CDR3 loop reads CARSESRRPKCPSTDTQYF. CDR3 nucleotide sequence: TGTGCCAGGTCAGAATCTCGGCGGCCGAAATGCCCTAGCACAGATACGCAGTATTTT.

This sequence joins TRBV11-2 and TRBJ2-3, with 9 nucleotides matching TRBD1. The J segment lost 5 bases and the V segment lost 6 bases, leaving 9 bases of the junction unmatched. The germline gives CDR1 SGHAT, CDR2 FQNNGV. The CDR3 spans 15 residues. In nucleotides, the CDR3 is TGTGCCAGCAGGGGACAGGGACTTCGAGTAGATACGCAGTATTTT. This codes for CASRGQGLRVDTQYF.